Following are 19 T cell receptor beta chains from one sample sequenced in a study of T cell responses to AZD1222 COVID-19 vaccine. Profiling relied on immunoSEQ multiplex PCR, and the TCRdb table lists in-frame clones only, not all of them. The profile shows 100,000 to 120,000 clones, around nine tenths of them singletons. Material: peripheral blood, obtained on day 0 of AZD1222 vaccination. These receptors all stem from an adult in good health.

The genes are TRBV3-1 (or the pseudogene TRBV3-2) and TRBJ2-2, with 10 bases identical to TRBD1. The CDR3 is 16 amino acids. V gave up 4 bases and J gave up 3 bases; unmatched junction bases: 5. In germline, CDR1 is LGHDT, CDR2 YNNKEL (reference sequence). The DNA of the CDR3 is TGTGCCAGCAGCCGCGACAGGGGGCTTTACACCGGGGAGCTGTTTTTT. Translation: CASSRDRGLYTGELFF.

V and J are TRBV5-1 and TRBJ2-3; 11 bases are a match to TRBD2. J gave up 0 bases and V 4 bases, and 4 bases lay outside the gene matches. Germline V CDR1 and CDR2: SGHRS, YFSETQ. This CDR3 spans 16 amino acids. The CDR3 coding sequence is TGCGCCAGCAGCCCTCGGACTAGCGGGAGCACAGATACGCAGTATTTT. Its protein product is CASSPRTSGSTDTQYF.

The rearrangement joins TRBV25-1 to TRBJ1-2; no definite D call. The CDR3 length is 11 residues. V was shortened by 4 bases and J by 8 bases, with 8 bases between the two germline ends. Germline V gene data show CDR1 as MGHDK and CDR2 as SYGVNS. The CDR3 coding sequence is TGTGCCAGCAGTGGAGTTGGCGGCTACACCTTC. Protein product: CASSGVGGYTF.

This chain joins TRBV5-1 and TRBJ2-5; 7 positions agree with TRBD1. This CDR3 comprises 17 residues. J gave up 5 bases and V 0 bases, and 13 bases lay outside the gene matches. Germline V gene sequence: CDR1 SGHRS, CDR2 YFSETQ. The chain's CDR3 is CASSLDLVAGGRETQYF. The CDR3 bases are TGCGCCAGCAGCTTGGATTTAGTGGCAGGGGGTAGGGAGACCCAGTACTTC.

V gene TRBV5-1 combines with J gene TRBJ2-1; TRBD2 might be the D (6 bases). With 0 bases removed from V and 10 bases from J, the gap between germline ends came to 17 bases. The CDR3 runs to 15 residues. CDR1 and CDR2 from the germline V gene are SGHRS and YFSETQ. The CDR3 reads CASSLGGSRDSEQFF. CDR3 sequence (DNA): TGCGCCAGCAGCTTGGGGGGATCCCGGGACTCGGAGCAGTTCTTC.

The rearrangement uses TRBV30 and TRBJ2-7; 7 nucleotides line up with TRBD2. Germline V gene lookup returns CDR1 GTSNPN and CDR2 SVGIG (reference sequence). The J segment lost 3 bases and the V segment lost 6 bases, leaving 8 bases of the junction unmatched. This CDR3 spans 13 amino acids. The CDR3 loop reads CACPGLRGYEQYF. The CDR3 nucleotides read TGTGCCTGTCCGGGACTACGAGGCTACGAGCAGTACTTC.

The chain combines TRBV7-2 with TRBJ1-1; D is possibly TRBD1 (5 bases). The V gene's germline CDR1 is SGHTA and CDR2 FQGNSA. The CDR3 is made up of 12 amino acids. Trimming took off 7 bases at V and 11 bases at J, with 17 bases between the two ends. CDR3 loop: CASIRRTLGAFF. CDR3 sequence (DNA): TGTGCCAGCATTAGGAGGACACTCGGCGCTTTCTTT.

The chain links TRBV28 to TRBJ1-5; no clear D. This CDR3 is built from 12 residues. Germline-derived CDR1 and CDR2 are MDHEN and SYDVKM. The CDR3 bases are TGTGCTAGTATTGGGAGCAATCAGCCCCAGCATTTT. As protein: CASIGSNQPQHF. Drawing the rest from reference TRBV28 and TRBJ1-5, the complete variable domain is DVKVTQSSRYLVKRTGEKVFLECVQDMDHENMFWYRQDPGLGLRLIYFSYDVKMKEKGDIPEGYSVSREKKERFSLILESASTNQTSMYLCASIGSNQPQHFGDGTRLSIL.

A single count supports this clone. This chain connects TRBV2 to TRBJ1-1; D gene unclear. The CDR3 spans 14 residues. V lost 10 bases, J lost 0 bases, and 15 bases lay in between. Germline CDR1 SNHLY, CDR2 FYNNEI. The chain's CDR3 is CATRLEEMNTEAFF. The CDR3, as DNA: TGTGCCACGAGACTCGAGGAGATGAACACTGAAGCTTTCTTT.

The gene calls are TRBV4-3 and TRBJ2-5; D not resolved. Trimming took off 1 base at V and 8 bases at J, with 8 bases between the two ends. Germline V gives CDR1 LGHNA, CDR2 YSLEER. This CDR3 contains 12 residues. DNA of the CDR3: TGCGCCAGCAGCCAAGGGGTCGGAACCCAGTACTTC. It encodes CASSQGVGTQYF.

The CDR3 coding sequence is TGTGCCAGCAGTTCCCAGGGGGCCCGGGAGCAGTACTTC. Its translation: CASSSQGAREQYF. V usage is TRBV12-3 or TRBV12-4 and J usage is TRBJ2-7, with 8 nucleotides matching TRBD1. This CDR3 contains 13 residues. The V gene end was trimmed by 4 bases and the J gene end by 7 bases; junction bases not matched to a gene: 6.

This chain connects TRBV5-4 to TRBJ2-1; the match to TRBD2 covers 7 bases. CDR1 is SGHNT and CDR2 is YYREEE in the germline V gene (reference sequence). Unmatched junction bases numbered 4, after V lost 0 bases and J lost 7 bases. The length of the CDR3 is 14 residues. CDR3 coding DNA: TGTGCCAGCAGCTTGGGCGGGAGCGCGAATGAGCAGTTCTTC. This translates into CASSLGGSANEQFF.

The V call is TRBV27, the J call TRBJ1-2; 8 nucleotides line up with TRBD1. Germline values: CDR1 MNHEY, CDR2 SMNVEV (reference sequence). The ends lost 5 bases at V and 7 bases at J; junction bases unmatched: 9. The CDR3 runs 14 residues. The CDR3 DNA reads TGTGCCAGCAGTCCCCTTGACAGGGGCCCTGGCTACACCTTC. Amino acids: CASSPLDRGPGYTF.

V usage is TRBV5-4 and J usage is TRBJ2-7; 8 bases map to TRBD1. Germline loops: CDR1 SGHNT, CDR2 YYREEE (reference sequence). V dropped 4 bases and J dropped 7; count of bases not matched to a gene: 7. The CDR3 extends over 13 amino acids. CDR3 residues: CASSRGQGLEQYF. DNA of the CDR3: TGTGCCAGCAGCCGCGGACAGGGTTTGGAGCAGTACTTC.

This rearrangement joins TRBV5-1 to TRBJ2-7; TRBD2 matches at 12 bases. V was clipped by 3 bases and J by 5 bases; unmatched bases: 6. CDR3 length equals 15 residues. Germline CDR1 SGHRS, CDR2 YFSETQ. CDR3 sequence (DNA): TGCGCCAGCAGCTCTGGACTAGCGGGAAGGCACGAGCAGTACTTC. Protein product: CASSSGLAGRHEQYF.

This clone occurred a few times. Other DNA sequences in the sample encode the same CDR3. The chain uses TRBV10-2 and TRBJ1-1; D perhaps matches TRBD1 (5 bases). CDR1 is WSHSY, CDR2 SAAADI, per germline. This CDR3 has 15 amino acids. V dropped 3 bases and J dropped 2 bases, with 13 bases sitting between them. The CDR3 DNA reads TGCGCCAGCAGTGAATTTGGGGGAGGAAACACTGAAGCTTTCTTT. It encodes CASSEFGGGNTEAFF.

This chain connects TRBV7-9 to TRBJ1-6; D unresolved. The germline gives CDR1 SEHNR, CDR2 FQNEAQ (reference sequence). Trimming stripped 5 bases from V and 10 bases from J, with 15 bases between. This CDR3 has 14 amino acids. The CDR3 is CASSIRAEGSPLHF. The DNA for the CDR3 is TGTGCCAGCAGCATCCGGGCCGAGGGCTCACCCCTCCACTTT.

The chain joins TRBV5-1 to TRBJ1-1, with 8 bases matching TRBD1. The V gene's germline CDR1 is SGHRS and CDR2 YFSETQ. V lost 4 bases to trimming and J lost 11 bases; unmatched junction nucleotides: 10. The CDR3 has 13 amino acids. The CDR3 region is CASSPGQGLEAFF. DNA of the CDR3: TGCGCCAGCAGCCCTGGACAGGGCCTTGAGGCTTTCTTT.

This chain uses TRBV19 with TRBJ1-5, with 8 nucleotides matching TRBD1. CDR1 is LNHDA, CDR2 SQIVND, per germline (reference sequence). J was trimmed by 1 base and V by 5 bases; bases with no gene match: 4. The CDR3 runs to 15 residues. The CDR3: CASSLRTGSNQPQHF. In nucleotides, the CDR3 is TGTGCCAGTAGTCTAAGGACAGGGAGCAATCAGCCCCAGCATTTT.